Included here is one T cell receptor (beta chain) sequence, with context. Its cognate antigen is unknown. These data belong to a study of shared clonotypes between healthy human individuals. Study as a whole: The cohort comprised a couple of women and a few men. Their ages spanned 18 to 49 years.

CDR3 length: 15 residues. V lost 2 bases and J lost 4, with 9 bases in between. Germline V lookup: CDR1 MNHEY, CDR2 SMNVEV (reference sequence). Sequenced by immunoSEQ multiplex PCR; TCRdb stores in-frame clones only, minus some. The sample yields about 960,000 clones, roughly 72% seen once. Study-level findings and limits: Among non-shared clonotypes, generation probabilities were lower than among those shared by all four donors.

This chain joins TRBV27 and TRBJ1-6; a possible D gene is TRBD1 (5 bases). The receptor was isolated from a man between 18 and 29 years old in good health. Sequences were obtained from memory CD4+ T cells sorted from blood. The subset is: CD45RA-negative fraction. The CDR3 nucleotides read TGTGCCAGCAGTTTAGGACGACAGTATAATTCACCCCTCCACTTT. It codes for CASSLGRQYNSPLHF.